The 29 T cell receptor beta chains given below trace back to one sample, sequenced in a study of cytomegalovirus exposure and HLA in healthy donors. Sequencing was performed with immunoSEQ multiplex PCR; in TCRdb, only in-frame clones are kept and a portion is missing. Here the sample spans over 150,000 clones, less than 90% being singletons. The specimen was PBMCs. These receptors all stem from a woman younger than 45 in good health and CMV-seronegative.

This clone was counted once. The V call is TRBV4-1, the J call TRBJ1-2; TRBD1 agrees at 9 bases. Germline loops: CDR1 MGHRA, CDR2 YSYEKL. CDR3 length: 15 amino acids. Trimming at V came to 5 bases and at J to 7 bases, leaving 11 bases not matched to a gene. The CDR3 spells CASSSLGQGIFGYTF. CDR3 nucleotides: TGCGCCAGCAGCTCATTAGGACAGGGGATTTTTGGCTACACCTTC.

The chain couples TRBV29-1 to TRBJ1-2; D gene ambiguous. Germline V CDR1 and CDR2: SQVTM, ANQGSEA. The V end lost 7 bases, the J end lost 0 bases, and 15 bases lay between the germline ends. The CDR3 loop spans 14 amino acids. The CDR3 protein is CSALDNSANYGYTF. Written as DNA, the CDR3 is TGCAGCGCCCTCGACAATTCCGCTAACTATGGCTACACCTTC.

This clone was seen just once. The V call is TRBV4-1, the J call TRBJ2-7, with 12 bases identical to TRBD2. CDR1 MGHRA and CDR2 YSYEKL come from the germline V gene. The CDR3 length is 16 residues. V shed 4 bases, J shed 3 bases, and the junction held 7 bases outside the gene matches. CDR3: CASSPTTSGGSYEQYF. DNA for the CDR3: TGCGCCAGCAGCCCTACGACTAGCGGGGGTAGCTACGAGCAGTACTTC.

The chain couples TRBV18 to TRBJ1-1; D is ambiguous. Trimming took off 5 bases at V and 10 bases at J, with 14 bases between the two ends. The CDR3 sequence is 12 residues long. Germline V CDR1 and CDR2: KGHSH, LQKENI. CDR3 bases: TGTGCCAGCTCATCCGACATCCGGGGAGCTTTCTTT. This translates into CASSSDIRGAFF.

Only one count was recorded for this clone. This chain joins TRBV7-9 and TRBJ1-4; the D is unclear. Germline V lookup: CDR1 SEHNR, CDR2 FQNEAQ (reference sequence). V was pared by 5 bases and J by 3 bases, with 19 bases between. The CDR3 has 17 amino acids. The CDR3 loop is CASSPSTPDASNEKLFF. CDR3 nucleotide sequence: TGTGCCAGCAGCCCGTCAACCCCGGACGCGTCTAATGAAAAACTGTTTTTT.

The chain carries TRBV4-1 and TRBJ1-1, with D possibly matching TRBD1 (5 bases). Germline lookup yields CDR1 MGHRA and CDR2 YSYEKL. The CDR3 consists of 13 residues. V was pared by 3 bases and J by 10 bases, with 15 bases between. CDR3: CASSQAAGYLAFF. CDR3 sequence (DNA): TGCGCCAGCAGCCAGGCCGCAGGGTATCTAGCTTTCTTT.

The CDR3 reads CASSLGAGPYNEQFF. The CDR3 DNA follows: TGTGCCAGCAGCTTGGGAGCGGGGCCGTACAATGAGCAGTTCTTC. This chain connects TRBV5-8 to TRBJ2-1; 7 nucleotides agree with TRBD2. CDR3 length: 15 amino acids. Per the germline V gene, CDR1 is SGHTS and CDR2 is YDEGEE. J was trimmed by 4 bases and V by 0 bases; bases with no gene match: 4.

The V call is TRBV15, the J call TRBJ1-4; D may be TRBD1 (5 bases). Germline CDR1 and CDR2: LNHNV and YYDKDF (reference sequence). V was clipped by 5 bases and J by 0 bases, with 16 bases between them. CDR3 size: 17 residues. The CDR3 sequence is CATSGGLRPSTNEKLFF. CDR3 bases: TGTGCCACCAGCGGGGGACTGAGACCTTCAACTAATGAAAAACTGTTTTTT. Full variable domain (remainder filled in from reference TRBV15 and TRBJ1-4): DAMVIQNPRYQVTQFGKPVTLSCSQTLNHNVMYWYQQKSSQAPKLLFHYYDKDFNNEADTPDNFQSRRPNTSFCFLDIRSPGLGDTAMYLCATSGGLRPSTNEKLFFGSGTQLSVL.

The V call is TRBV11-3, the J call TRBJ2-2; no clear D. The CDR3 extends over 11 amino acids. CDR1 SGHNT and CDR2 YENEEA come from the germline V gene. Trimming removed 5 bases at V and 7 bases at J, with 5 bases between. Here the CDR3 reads CASSINGELFF. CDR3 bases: TGTGCCAGCAGCATAAACGGGGAGCTGTTTTTT. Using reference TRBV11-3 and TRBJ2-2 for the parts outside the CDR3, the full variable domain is EAGVVQSPRYKIIEKKQPVAFWCNPISGHNTLYWYLQNLGQGPELLIRYENEEAVDDSQLPKDRFSAERLKGVDSTLKIQPAELGDSAVYLCASSINGELFFGEGSRLTVL.

This chain's CDR3 is CASIQNGGAYETQYF. The DNA for the CDR3 is TGTGCCAGCATCCAAAACGGGGGGGCCTATGAGACCCAGTACTTC. The V and J genes are TRBV5-6 and TRBJ2-5; 8 bases align to TRBD2. The germline V gene encodes CDR1 SGHDT and CDR2 YYEEEE. The length of the CDR3 is 15 residues. V shed 6 bases, J shed 5 bases, and the junction held 12 bases outside the gene matches.

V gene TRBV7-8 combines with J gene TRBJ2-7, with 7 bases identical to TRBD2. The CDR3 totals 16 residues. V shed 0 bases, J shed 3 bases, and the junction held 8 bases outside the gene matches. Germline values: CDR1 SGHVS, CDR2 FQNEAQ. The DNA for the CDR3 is TGTGCCAGCAGCTTAGCGCCGACTAGCCATAGCTACGAGCAGTACTTC. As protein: CASSLAPTSHSYEQYF.

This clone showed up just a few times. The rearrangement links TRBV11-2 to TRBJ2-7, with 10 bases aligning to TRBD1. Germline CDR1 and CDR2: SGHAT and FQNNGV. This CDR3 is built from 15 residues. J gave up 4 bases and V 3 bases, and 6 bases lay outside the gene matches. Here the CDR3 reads CASSFGQGGIYEQYF. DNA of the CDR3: TGTGCCAGCAGCTTCGGACAGGGGGGAATTTACGAGCAGTACTTC.

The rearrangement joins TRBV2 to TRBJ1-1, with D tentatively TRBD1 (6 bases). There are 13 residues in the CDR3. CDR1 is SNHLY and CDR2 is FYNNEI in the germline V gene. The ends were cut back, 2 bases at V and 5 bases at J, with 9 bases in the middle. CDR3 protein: CASSENRVTEAFF. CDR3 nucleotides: TGTGCCAGCAGTGAAAACAGGGTAACTGAAGCTTTCTTT.

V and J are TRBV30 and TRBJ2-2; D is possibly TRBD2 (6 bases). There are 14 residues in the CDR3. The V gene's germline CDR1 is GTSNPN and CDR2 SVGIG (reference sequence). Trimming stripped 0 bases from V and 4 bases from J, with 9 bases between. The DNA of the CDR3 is TGTGCCTGGAGTGTAGAGGGACTCACCGGGGAGCTGTTTTTT. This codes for CAWSVEGLTGELFF.

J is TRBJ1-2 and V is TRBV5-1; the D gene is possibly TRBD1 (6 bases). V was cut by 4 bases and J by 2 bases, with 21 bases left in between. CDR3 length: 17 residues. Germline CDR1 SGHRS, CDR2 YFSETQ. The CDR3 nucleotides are TGCGCCAGCAGCCGGGGGGACACCCAATCCTTAAACTATGGCTACACCTTC. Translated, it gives CASSRGDTQSLNYGYTF.

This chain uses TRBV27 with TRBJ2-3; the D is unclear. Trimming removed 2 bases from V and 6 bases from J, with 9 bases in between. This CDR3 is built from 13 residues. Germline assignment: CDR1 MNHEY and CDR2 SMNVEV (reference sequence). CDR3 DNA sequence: TGTGCCAGCAGTTTAGCCCTTCCCGATACGCAGTATTTT. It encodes CASSLALPDTQYF.

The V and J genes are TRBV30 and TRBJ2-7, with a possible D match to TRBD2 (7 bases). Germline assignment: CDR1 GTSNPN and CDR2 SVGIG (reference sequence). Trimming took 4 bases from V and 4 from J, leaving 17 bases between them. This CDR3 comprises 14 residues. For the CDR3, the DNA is TGTGCCTGGAATTGGGGGGGCGGGGAATACGAGCAGTACTTC. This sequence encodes CAWNWGGGEYEQYF. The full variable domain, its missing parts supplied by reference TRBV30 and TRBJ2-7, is SQTIHQWPATLVQPVGSPLSLECTVEGTSNPNLYWYRQAAGRGLQLLFYSVGIGQISSEVPQNLSASRPQDRQFILSSKKLLLSDSGFYLCAWNWGGGEYEQYFGPGTRLTVT.

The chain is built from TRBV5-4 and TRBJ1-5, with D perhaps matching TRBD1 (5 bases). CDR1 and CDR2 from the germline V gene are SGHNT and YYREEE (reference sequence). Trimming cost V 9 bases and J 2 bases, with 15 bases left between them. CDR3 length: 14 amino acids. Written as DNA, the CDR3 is TGTGCCACTGCCGAGGGACCAGGCAATCAGCCCCAGCATTTT. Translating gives CATAEGPGNQPQHF. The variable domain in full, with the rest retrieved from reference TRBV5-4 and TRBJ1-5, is ETGVTQSPTHLIKTRGQQVTLRCSSQSGHNTVSWYQQALGQGPQFIFQYYREEENGRGNFPPRFSGLQFPNYSSELNVNALELDDSALYLCATAEGPGNQPQHFGDGTRLSIL.

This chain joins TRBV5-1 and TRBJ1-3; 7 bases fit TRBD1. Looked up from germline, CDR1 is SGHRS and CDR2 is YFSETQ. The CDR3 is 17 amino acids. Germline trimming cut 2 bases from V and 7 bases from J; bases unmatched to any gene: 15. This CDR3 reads CASSLGAPGQKFNTIYF. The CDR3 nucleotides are TGCGCCAGCAGCTTAGGGGCCCCGGGACAGAAGTTCAACACCATATATTTT.

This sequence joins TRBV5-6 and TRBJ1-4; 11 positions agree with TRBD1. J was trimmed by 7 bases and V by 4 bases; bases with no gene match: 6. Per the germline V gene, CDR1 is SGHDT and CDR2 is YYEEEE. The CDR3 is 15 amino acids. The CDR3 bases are TGTGCCAGCAGCGCTCGGACAGGGGGCCTTGAAAAACTGTTTTTT. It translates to CASSARTGGLEKLFF.

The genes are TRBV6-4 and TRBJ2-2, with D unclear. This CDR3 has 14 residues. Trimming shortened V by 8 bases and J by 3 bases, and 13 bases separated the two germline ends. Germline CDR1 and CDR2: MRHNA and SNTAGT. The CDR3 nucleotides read TGTGCCAGCTTCCTTTTCGGAGACACCGGGGAGCTGTTTTTT. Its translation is CASFLFGDTGELFF.

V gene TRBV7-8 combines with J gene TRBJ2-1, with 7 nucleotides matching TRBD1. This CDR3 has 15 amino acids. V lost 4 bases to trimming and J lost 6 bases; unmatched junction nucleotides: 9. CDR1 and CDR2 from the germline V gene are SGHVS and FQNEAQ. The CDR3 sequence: CASSSTRTGRNEQFF. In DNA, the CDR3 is TGTGCCAGCAGCTCCACTCGGACAGGACGCAATGAGCAGTTCTTC.

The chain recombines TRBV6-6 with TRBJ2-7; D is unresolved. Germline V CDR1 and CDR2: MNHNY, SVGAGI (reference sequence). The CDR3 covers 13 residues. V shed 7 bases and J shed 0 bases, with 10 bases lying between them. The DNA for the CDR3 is TGTGCCAGCAACGGACGGCGCTCCTACGAGCAGTACTTC. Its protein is CASNGRRSYEQYF.

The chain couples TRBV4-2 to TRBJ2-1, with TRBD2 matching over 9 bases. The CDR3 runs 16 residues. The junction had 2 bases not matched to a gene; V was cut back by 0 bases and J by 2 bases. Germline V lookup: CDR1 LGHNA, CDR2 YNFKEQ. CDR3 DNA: TGTGCCAGCAGCCAAGAGAGCGGGGGGACCTACAATGAGCAGTTCTTC. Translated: CASSQESGGTYNEQFF.

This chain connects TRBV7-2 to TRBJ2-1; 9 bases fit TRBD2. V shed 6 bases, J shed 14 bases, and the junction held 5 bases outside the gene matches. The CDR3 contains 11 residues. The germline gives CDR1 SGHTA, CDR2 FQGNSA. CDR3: CASSSGSLKFF. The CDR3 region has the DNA TGTGCCAGCAGTAGCGGGAGCCTTAAGTTCTTC.

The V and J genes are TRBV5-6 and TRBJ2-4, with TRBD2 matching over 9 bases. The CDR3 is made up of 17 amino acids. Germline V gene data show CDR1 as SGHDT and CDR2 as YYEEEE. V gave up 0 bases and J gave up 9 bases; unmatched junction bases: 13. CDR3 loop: CASSLVSGGLERSIQYF. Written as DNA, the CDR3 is TGTGCCAGCAGCTTGGTAAGCGGGGGGCTCGAAAGGAGCATTCAGTACTTC.

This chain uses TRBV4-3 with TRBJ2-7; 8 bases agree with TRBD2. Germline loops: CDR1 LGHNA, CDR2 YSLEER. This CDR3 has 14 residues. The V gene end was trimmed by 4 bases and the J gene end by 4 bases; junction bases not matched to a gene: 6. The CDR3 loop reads CASSPDRGGYEQYF. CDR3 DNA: TGCGCCAGCAGCCCGGACCGCGGGGGGTACGAGCAGTACTTC.

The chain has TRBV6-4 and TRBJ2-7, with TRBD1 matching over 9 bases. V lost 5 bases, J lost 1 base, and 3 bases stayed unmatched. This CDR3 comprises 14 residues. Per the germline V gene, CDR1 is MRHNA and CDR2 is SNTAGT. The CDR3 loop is CASSPGTGSYEQYF. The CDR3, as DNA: TGTGCCAGCAGTCCCGGGACAGGGTCCTACGAGCAGTACTTC.

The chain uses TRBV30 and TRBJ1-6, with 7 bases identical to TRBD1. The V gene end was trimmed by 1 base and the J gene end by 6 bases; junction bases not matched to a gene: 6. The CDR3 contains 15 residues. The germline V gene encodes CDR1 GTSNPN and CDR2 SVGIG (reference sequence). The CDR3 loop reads CAWSGDSRLNSPLHF. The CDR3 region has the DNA TGTGCCTGGAGTGGGGACAGCCGCCTTAATTCACCCCTCCACTTT.